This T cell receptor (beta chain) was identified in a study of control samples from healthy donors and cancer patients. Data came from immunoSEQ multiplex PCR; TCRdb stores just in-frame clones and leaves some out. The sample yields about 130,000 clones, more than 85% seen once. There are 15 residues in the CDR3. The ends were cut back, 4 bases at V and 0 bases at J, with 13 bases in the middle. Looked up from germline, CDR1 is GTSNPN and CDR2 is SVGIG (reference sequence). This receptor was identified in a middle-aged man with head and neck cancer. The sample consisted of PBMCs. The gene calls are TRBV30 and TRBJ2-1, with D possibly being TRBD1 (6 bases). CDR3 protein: CAWNAGASSYNEQFF. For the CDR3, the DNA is TGTGCCTGGAATGCAGGGGCGAGCTCCTACAATGAGCAGTTCTTC. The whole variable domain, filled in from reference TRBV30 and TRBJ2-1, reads SQTIHQWPATLVQPVGSPLSLECTVEGTSNPNLYWYRQAAGRGLQLLFYSVGIGQISSEVPQNLSASRPQDRQFILSSKKLLLSDSGFYLCAWNAGASSYNEQFFGPGTRLTVL.